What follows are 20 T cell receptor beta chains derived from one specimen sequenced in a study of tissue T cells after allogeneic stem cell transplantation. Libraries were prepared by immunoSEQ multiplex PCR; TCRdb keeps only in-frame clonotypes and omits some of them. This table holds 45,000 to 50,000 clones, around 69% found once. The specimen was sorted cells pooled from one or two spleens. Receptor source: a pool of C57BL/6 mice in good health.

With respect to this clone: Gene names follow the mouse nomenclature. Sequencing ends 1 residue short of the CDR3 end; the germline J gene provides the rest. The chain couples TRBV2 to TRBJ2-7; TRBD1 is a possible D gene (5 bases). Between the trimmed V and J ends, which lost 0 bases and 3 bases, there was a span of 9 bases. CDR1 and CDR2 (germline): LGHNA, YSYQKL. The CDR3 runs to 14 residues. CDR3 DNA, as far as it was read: TGTGCCAGCAGCCAAGATAAGGACAACTATGAACAGTAC. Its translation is CASSQDKDNYEQY. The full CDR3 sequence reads CASSQDKDNYEQYF.

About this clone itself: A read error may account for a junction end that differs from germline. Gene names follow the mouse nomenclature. The sequenced part of the CDR3 DNA is TGTGTCTGGAGCCCGGACAGGGGGGACTCCGACTACACC. Translating it yields CVWSPDRGDSDYT. The entire CDR3 reads CVWSPDRGDSDYTF. The chain combines TRBV31 with TRBJ1-2; 10 bases map to TRBD1. The CDR3 goes on 1 residue after the read ends, and that part is filled in from the germline J gene. This CDR3 comprises 14 residues. Germline V lookup: CDR1 GKSSPN, CDR2 SITVG.

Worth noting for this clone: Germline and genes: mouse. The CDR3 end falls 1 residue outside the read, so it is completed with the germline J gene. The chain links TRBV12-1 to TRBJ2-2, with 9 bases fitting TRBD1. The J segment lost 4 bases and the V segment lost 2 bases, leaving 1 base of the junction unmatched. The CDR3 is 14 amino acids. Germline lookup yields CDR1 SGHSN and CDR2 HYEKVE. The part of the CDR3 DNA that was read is TGTGCCAGCTCTCACAGGGGGCCCACCGGGCAGCTCTAC. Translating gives CASSHRGPTGQLY. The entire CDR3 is CASSHRGPTGQLYF.

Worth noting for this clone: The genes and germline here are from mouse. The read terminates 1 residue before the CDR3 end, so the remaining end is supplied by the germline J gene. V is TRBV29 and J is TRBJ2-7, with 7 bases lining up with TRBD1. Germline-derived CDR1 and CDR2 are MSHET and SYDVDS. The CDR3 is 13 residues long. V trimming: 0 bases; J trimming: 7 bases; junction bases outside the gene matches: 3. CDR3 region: CASSLSQGREQYF. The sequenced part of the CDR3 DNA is TGTGCTAGCAGTTTATCACAGGGGCGGGAACAGTAC.

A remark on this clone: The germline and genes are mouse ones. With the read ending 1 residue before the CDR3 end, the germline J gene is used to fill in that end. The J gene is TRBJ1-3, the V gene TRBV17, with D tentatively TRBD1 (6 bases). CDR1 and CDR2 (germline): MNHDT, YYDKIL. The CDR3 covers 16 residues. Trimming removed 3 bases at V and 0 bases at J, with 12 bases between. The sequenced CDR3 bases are TGTGCTAGCAGTAGGGACAGCCCTGATTCTGGAAATACGCTCTAT. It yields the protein CASSRDSPDSGNTLY. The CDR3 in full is CASSRDSPDSGNTLYF.

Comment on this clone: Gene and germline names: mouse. The CDR3 DNA, read in part, is TGTGCCAGCGGTGATGGGGGGGCTAGTGCAGAAACGCTGTAT. It yields the protein CASGDGGASAETLY. The CDR3 in its entirety is CASGDGGASAETLYF. The J gene is TRBJ2-3, the V gene TRBV13-2, with a tentative D call TRBD2 (7 bases). The sequence runs out 1 residue before the end of the CDR3; the remainder is reconstructed from the germline J gene. The germline gives CDR1 NNHNN, CDR2 SYGAGS (reference sequence). This CDR3 is 15 amino acids long. Trimming shortened V by 0 bases and J by 0 bases, and 8 bases separated the two germline ends.

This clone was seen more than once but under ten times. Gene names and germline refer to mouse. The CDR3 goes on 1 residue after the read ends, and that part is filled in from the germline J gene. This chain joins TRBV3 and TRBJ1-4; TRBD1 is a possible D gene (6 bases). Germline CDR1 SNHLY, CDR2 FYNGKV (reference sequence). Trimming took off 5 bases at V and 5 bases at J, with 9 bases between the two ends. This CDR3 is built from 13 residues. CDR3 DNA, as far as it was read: TGTGCCAGCAGCCAAACAGGGAACGAAAGATTATTT. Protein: CASSQTGNERLF. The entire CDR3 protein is CASSQTGNERLFF.

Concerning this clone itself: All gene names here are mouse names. The CDR3 loop is CASSPGAETLYF. The part of the CDR3 DNA that was read is TGTGCCAGCAGCCCCGGGGCAGAAACGCTGTAT. The chain links TRBV2 to TRBJ2-3; no clear D gene. Read sequence stops 1 residue before the CDR3 end, and the germline J gene provides the missing end. Trimming stripped 4 bases from V and 3 bases from J, with 5 bases between. The CDR3 loop spans 12 amino acids. Germline V gene sequence: CDR1 LGHNA, CDR2 YSYQKL.

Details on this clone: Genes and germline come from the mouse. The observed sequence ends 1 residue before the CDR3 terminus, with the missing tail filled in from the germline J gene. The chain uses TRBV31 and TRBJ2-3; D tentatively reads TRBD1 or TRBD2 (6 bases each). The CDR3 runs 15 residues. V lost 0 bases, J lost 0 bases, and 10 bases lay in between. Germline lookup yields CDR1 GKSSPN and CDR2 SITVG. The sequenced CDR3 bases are TGTGCCTGGAGTCTAGGGGGGACTAGTGCAGAAACGCTGTAT. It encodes CAWSLGGTSAETLY. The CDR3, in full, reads CAWSLGGTSAETLYF.

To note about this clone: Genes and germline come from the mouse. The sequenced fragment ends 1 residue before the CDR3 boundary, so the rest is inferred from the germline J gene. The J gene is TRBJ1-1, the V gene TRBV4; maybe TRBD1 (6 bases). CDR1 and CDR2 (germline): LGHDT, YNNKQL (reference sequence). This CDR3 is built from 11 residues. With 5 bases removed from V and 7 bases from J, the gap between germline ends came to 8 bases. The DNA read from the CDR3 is TGTGCCAGCAGCCCGACAGGAGAAGTCTTC. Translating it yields CASSPTGEVF. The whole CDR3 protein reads CASSPTGEVFF. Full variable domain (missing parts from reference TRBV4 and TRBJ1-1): ETAVFQTPNYHVTQVGNEVSFNCKQTLGHDTMYWYKQDSKKLLKIMFSYNNKQLIVNETVPRRFSPQSSDKAHLNLRIKSVEPEDSAVYLCASSPTGEVFFGKGTRLTVV.

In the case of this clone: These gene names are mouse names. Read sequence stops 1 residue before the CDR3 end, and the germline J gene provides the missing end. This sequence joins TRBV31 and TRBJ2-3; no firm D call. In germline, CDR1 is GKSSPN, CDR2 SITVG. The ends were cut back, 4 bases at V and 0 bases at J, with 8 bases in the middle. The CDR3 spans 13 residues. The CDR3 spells CAWKQPSAETLYF. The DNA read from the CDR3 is TGTGCCTGGAAGCAGCCTAGTGCAGAAACGCTGTAT.

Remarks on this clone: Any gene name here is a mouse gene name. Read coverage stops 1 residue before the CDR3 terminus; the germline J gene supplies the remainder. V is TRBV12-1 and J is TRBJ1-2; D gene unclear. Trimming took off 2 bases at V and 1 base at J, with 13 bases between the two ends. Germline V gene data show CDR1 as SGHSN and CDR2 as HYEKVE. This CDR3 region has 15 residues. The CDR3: CASSPHGEGNSDYTF. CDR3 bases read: TGTGCCAGCTCTCCGCATGGGGAGGGAAACTCCGACTACACC. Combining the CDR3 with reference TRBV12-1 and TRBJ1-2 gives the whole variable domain DSGVVQSPRHIIKEKGGRSVLTCIPISGHSNVVWYQQTLGKELKFLIQHYEKVERDKGFLPSRFSVQQFDDYHSEMNMSALELEDSAMYFCASSPHGEGNSDYTFGSGTRLLVI.

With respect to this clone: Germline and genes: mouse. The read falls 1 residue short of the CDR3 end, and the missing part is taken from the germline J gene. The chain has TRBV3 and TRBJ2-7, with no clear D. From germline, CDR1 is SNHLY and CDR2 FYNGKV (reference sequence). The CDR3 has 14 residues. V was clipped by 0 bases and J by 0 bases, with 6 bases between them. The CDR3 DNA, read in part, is TGTGCCAGCAGCTTAGCAGGCTACTCCTATGAACAGTAC. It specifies CASSLAGYSYEQY. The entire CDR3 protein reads CASSLAGYSYEQYF.

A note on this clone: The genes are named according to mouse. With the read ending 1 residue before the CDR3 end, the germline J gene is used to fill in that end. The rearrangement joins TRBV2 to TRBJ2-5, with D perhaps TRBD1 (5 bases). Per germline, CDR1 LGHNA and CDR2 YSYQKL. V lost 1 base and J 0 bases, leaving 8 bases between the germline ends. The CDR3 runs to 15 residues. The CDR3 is CASSQARVNQDTQYF. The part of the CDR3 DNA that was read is TGTGCCAGCAGCCAAGCCAGGGTCAACCAAGACACCCAGTAC.

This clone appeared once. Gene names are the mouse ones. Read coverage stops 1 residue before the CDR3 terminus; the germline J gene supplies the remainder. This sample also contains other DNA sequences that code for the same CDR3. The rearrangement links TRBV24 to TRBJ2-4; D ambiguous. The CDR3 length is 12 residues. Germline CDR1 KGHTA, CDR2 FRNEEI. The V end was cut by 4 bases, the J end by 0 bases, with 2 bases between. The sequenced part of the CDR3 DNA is TGTGCCAGCAGTCCCAGTCAAAACACCTTGTAC. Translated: CASSPSQNTLY. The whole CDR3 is CASSPSQNTLYF.

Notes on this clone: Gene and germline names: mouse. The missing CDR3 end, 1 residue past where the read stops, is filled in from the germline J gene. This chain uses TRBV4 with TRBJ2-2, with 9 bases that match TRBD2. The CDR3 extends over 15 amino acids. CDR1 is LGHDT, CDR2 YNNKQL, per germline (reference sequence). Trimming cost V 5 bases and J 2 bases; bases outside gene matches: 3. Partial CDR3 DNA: TGTGCCAGCAGCCTTGGGGGGGCCAACACCGGGCAGCTCTAC. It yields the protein CASSLGGANTGQLY. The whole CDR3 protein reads CASSLGGANTGQLYF.

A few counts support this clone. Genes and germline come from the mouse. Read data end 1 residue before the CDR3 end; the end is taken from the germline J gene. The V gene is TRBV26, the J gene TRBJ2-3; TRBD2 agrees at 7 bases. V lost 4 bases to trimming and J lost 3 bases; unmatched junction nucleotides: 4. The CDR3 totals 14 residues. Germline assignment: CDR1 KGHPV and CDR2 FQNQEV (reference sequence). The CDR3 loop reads CASSPPLGAETLYF. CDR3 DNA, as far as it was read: TGTGCCAGCAGTCCTCCACTGGGGGCAGAAACGCTGTAT.

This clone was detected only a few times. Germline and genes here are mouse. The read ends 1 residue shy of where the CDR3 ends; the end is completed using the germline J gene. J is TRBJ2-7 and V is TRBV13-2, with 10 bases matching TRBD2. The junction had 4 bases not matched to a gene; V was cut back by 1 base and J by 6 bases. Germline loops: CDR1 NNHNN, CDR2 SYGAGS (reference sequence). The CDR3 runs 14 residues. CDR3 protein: CASGDPGGALEQYF. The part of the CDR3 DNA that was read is TGTGCCAGCGGTGATCCTGGGGGGGCGCTTGAACAGTAC.

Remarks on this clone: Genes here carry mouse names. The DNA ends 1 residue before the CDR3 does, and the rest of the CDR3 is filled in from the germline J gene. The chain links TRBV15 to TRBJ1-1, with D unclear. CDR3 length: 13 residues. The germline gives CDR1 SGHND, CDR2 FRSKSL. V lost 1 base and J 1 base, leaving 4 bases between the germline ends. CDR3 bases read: TGTGCCAGCAGTTTAGTCCAAAACACAGAAGTCTTC. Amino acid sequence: CASSLVQNTEVF. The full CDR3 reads CASSLVQNTEVFF. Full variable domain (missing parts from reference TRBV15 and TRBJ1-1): DAGVTQTPRHEVAEKGQTIILKCEPVSGHNDLFWYRQTKIQGLELLSYFRSKSLMEDGGAFKDRFKAEMLNSSFSTLKIQPTEPKDSAVYLCASSLVQNTEVFFGKGTRLTVV.

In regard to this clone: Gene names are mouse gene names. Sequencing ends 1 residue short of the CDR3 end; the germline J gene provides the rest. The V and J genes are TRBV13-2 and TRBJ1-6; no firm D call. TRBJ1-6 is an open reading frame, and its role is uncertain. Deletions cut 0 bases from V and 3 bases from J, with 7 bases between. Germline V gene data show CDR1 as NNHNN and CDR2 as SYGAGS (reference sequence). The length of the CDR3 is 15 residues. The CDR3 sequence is CASGDATIYNSPLYF. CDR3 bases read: TGTGCCAGCGGTGATGCCACAATCTATAATTCGCCCCTCTAC.